The present T cell receptor beta chain was sequenced within a study of OX40 agonist ivuxolimab in advanced cancers. As for the study in general: Prior therapy, whether anti-PD-1, anti-PD-L1 or anti-CTLA-4, was allowed, and 30% to 40% had some.

This clone showed up just a few times. Its antigen is not identified. The protocol was immunoSEQ multiplex PCR, while the TCRdb copy is restricted to in-frame clones and leaves out a portion. Counted here are about 62,000 clones, 75% to 85% occurring once; the ten biggest clones make up around 9.9%. V trimming: 7 bases; J trimming: 3 bases; junction bases outside the gene matches: 5. Germline CDR1 and CDR2: MDHEN and SYDVKM. This CDR3 spans 15 amino acids. Broader study findings: The mean number of expanded clones was higher in CD8+ T cells than in CD4+.

This chain connects TRBV28 to TRBJ2-1; 11 nucleotides line up with TRBD2. Sequences were derived from CD4+ or CD8+ T cells sorted from blood, sampled in a trial of the OX40 agonist ivuxolimab. This receptor was taken from an adult with an advanced solid tumor such as melanoma, head and neck, liver or kidney cancer. The CDR3 DNA follows: TGTGCCAGCACCCAACTAGCGGGAGACTACAATGAGCAGTTCTTC. As protein: CASTQLAGDYNEQFF.